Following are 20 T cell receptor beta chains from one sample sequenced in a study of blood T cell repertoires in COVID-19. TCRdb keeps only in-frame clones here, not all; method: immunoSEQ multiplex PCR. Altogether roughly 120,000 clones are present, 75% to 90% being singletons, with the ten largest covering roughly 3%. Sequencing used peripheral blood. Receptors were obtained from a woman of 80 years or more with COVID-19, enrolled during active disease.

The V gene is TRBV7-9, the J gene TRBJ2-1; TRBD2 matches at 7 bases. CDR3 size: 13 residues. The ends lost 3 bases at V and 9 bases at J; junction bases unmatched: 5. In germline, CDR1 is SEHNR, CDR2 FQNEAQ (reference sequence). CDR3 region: CASSFAGASEQFF. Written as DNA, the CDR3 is TGTGCCAGCAGCTTCGCGGGAGCCAGTGAGCAGTTCTTC.

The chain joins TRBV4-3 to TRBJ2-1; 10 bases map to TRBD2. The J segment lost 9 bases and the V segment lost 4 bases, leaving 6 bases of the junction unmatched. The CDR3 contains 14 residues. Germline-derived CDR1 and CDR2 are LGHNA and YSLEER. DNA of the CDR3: TGCGCCAGCAGCCTAGCGGGAGGTTTTGGTGAGCAGTTCTTC. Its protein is CASSLAGGFGEQFF.

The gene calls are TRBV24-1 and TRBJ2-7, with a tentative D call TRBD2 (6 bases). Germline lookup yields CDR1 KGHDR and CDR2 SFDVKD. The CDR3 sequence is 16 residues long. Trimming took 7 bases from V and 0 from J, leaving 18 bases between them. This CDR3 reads CATSPSAGSPSYEQYF. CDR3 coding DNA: TGTGCCACCAGCCCTTCCGCGGGGAGCCCCTCCTACGAGCAGTACTTC.

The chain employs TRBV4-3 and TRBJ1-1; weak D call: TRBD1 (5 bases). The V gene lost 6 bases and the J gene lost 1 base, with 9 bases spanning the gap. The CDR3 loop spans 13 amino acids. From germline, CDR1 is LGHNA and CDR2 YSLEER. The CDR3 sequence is CASSRTGNTEAFF. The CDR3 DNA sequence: TGCGCCAGCAGTCGAACAGGGAACACTGAAGCTTTCTTT.

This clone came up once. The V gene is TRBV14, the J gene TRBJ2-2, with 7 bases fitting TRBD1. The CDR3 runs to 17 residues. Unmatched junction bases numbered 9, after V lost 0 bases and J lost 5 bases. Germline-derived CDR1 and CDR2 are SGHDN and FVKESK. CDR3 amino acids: CASSQEGGAPLTGELFF. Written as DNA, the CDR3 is TGTGCCAGCAGCCAAGAAGGGGGCGCGCCTCTAACCGGGGAGCTGTTTTTT.

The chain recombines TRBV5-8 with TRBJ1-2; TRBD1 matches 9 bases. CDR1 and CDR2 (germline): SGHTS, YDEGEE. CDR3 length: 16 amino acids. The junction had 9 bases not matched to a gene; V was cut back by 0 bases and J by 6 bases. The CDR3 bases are TGTGCCAGCAGCTTGGTAGGACAGGGGCGAGGCAATGGCTACACCTTC. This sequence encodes CASSLVGQGRGNGYTF.

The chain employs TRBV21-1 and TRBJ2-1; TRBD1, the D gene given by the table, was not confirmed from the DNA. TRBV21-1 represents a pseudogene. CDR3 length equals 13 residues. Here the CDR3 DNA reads TGTGCCAGCAGCAAAGCCAGGGCTCATGAGCAGTTCTTC. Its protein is CASSKARAHEQFF.

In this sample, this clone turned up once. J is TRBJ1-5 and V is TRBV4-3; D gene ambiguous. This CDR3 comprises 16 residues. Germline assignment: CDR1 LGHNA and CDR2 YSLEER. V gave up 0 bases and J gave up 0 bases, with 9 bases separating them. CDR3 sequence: CASSQDAQNSNQPQHF. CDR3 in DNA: TGCGCCAGCAGCCAAGATGCACAGAATAGCAATCAGCCCCAGCATTTT.

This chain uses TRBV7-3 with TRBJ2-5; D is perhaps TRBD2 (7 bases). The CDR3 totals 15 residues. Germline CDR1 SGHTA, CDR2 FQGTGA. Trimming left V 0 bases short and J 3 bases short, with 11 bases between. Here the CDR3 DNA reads TGTGCCAGCAGCTTAACGGGGGGGCAGGAAGAGACCCAGTACTTC. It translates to CASSLTGGQEETQYF.

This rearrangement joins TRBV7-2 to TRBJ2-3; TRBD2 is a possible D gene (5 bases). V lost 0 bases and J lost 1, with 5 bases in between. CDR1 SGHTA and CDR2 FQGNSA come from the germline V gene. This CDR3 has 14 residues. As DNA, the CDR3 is TGTGCCAGCAGCTTAGCGAGGGGCACAGATACGCAGTATTTT. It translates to CASSLARGTDTQYF. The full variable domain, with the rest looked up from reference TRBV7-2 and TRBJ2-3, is GAGVSQSPSNKVTEKGKDVELRCDPISGHTALYWYRQSLGQGLEFLIYFQGNSAPDKSGLPSDRFSAERTGGSVSTLTIQRTQQEDSAVYLCASSLARGTDTQYFGPGTRLTVL.

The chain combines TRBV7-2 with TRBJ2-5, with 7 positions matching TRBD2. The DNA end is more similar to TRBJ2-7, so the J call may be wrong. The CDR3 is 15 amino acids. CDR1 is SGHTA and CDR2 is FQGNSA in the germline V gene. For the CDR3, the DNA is TGTGCCAGCAGTCCCTGGGGAAGCGGGATCTACGAGCAGTACTTC. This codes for CASSPWGSGIYEQYF.

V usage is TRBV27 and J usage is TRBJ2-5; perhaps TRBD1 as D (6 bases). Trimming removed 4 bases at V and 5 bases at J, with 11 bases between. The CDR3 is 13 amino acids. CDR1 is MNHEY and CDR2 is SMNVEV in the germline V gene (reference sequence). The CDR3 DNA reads TGTGCCAGCAGTTACAGGGTCCGGGAGACCCAGTACTTC. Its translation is CASSYRVRETQYF.

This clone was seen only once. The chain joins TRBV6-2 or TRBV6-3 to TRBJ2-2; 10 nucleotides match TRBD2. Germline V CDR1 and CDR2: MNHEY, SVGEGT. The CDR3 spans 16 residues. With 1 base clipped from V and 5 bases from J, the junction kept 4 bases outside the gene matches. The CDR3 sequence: CASSYYRTSGTGELFF. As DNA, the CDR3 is TGTGCCAGCAGTTACTATCGGACTAGCGGTACCGGGGAGCTGTTTTTT.

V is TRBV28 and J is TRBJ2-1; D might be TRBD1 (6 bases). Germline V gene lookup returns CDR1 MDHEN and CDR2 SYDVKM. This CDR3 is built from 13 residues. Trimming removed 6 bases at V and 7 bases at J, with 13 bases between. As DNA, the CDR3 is TGTGCCAGCAGGGGACAAAGGGGGAATGAGCAGTTCTTC. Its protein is CASRGQRGNEQFF.

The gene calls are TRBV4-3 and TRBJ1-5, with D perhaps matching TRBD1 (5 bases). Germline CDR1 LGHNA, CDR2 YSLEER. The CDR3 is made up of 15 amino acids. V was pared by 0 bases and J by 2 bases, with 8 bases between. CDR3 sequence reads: CASSQEIGGNQPQHF. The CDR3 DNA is TGCGCCAGCAGCCAAGAAATAGGGGGCAATCAGCCCCAGCATTTT.

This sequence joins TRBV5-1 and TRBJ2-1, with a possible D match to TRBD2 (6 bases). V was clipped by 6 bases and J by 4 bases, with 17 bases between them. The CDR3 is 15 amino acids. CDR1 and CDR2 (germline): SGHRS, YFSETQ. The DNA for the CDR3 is TGCGCCAGCAAGAGCGCGGGATTAGGTTACAATGAGCAGTTCTTC. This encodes CASKSAGLGYNEQFF.

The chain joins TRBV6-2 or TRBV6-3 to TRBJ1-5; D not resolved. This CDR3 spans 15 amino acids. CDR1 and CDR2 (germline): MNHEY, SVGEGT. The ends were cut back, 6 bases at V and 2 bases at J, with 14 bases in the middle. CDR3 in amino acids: CASSPAGLGNQPQHF. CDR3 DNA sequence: TGTGCCAGCAGCCCCGCGGGGTTGGGCAATCAGCCCCAGCATTTT.

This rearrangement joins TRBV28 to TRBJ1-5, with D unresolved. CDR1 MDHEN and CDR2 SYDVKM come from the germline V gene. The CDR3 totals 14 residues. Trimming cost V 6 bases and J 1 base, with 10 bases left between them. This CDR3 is CASSPSGSNQPQHF. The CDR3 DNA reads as TGTGCCAGCAGCCCTTCGGGAAGCAATCAGCCCCAGCATTTT.

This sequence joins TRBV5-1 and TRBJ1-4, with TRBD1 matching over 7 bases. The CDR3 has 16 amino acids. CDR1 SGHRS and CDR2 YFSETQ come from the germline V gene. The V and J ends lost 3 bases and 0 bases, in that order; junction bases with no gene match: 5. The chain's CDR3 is CASSSRQGATNEKLFF. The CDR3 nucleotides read TGCGCCAGCAGCTCGAGACAGGGTGCAACTAATGAAAAACTGTTTTTT.

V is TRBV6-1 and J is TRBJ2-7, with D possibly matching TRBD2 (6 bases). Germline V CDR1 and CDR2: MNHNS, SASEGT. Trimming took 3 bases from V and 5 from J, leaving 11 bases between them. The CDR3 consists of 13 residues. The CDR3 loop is CASSDGGIDEQYF. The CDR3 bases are TGTGCCAGCAGTGATGGGGGGATCGACGAGCAGTACTTC.